These 17 T cell receptor beta chains were sequenced from one sample in a study of blood T cell repertoires in COVID-19. Profiled with immunoSEQ multiplex PCR; TCRdb holds only in-frame clones, not every one. Among nearly 300,000 clones listed, roughly 89% were seen once. The specimen was PBMCs or T cells enriched from blood (not recorded which). The receptors derive from a woman aged 45 to 65 who had been exposed to COVID-19.

The chain couples TRBV3-1 (or the pseudogene TRBV3-2) to TRBJ2-2; perhaps TRBD1 as D (5 bases). CDR1 is LGHDT, CDR2 YNNKEL, per germline (reference sequence). The V end lost 1 base, the J end lost 4 bases, and 10 bases lay between the germline ends. CDR3 length: 15 residues. DNA of the CDR3: TGTGCCAGCAGCCAAGCGTGGGGCGTCACCGGGGAGCTGTTTTTT. This gives the protein CASSQAWGVTGELFF.

The gene calls are TRBV29-1 and TRBJ2-7, with 9 bases identical to TRBD2. Germline CDR1 is SQVTM and CDR2 is ANQGSEA. The V gene end was trimmed by 4 bases and the J gene end by 3 bases; junction bases not matched to a gene: 7. The CDR3 extends over 14 amino acids. CDR3 DNA: TGCAGCGTTGTCTTGCTAGCGGGATTCTACGAGCAGTACTTC. Encoded protein: CSVVLLAGFYEQYF.

This clone was counted at least ten times. The chain is built from TRBV5-1 and TRBJ2-3; 7 bases line up with TRBD2. There are 15 residues in the CDR3. With 3 bases clipped from V and 2 bases from J, the junction kept 6 bases outside the gene matches. The V gene's germline CDR1 is SGHRS and CDR2 YFSETQ. The CDR3 region is CASSWPRDYTDTQYF. Here the CDR3 DNA reads TGCGCCAGCAGCTGGCCAAGGGACTACACAGATACGCAGTATTTT.

The genes are TRBV30 and TRBJ2-1; D gene ambiguous. The CDR3 runs 14 residues. V lost 2 bases and J 0 bases, leaving 8 bases between the germline ends. CDR1 is GTSNPN and CDR2 is SVGIG in the germline V gene (reference sequence). The chain's CDR3 is CAWSIASSYNEQFF. As DNA, the CDR3 is TGTGCCTGGAGTATCGCTAGCTCCTACAATGAGCAGTTCTTC.

The V and J genes are TRBV2 and TRBJ2-3; possible D gene TRBD1, 6 bases. Germline V gene sequence: CDR1 SNHLY, CDR2 FYNNEI. CDR3 length: 16 residues. With 7 bases removed from V and 4 bases from J, the gap between germline ends came to 21 bases. CDR3 sequence: CASKIRDIWPPDTQYF. The CDR3 DNA follows: TGTGCCAGCAAGATTCGGGACATTTGGCCTCCAGATACGCAGTATTTT.

This clone was observed a single time. The chain couples TRBV6-5 to TRBJ2-7; TRBD1 aligns across 10 bases. The CDR3 is 15 residues long. The ends lost 4 bases at V and 4 bases at J; junction bases unmatched: 7. Germline V CDR1 and CDR2: MNHEY, SVGAGI. CDR3 residues: CASSSRDRGLYEQYF. The CDR3 DNA sequence: TGTGCCAGCAGTTCTCGGGACAGGGGACTGTACGAGCAGTACTTC.

The rearrangement joins TRBV28 to TRBJ2-5, with 7 bases aligning to TRBD1. The germline CDR1 and CDR2 sequences are MDHEN and SYDVKM. The length of the CDR3 is 14 residues. V shed 6 bases, J shed 2 bases, and the junction held 6 bases outside the gene matches. The DNA of the CDR3 is TGTGCCAGCAGCCCTGGGACAGTTCAAGAGACCCAGTACTTC. It specifies CASSPGTVQETQYF.

The V call is TRBV5-1, the J call TRBJ2-1; TRBD1 matches 7 bases. The V gene's germline CDR1 is SGHRS and CDR2 YFSETQ. V shed 4 bases and J 13 bases; nucleotides not matched to a gene: 17. This CDR3 is built from 15 residues. The CDR3 coding sequence is TGCGCCAGCAGCCCAGGGACAGAAAGTCTAGTTTCCCAGTTCTTC. The encoded protein is CASSPGTESLVSQFF.

The chain has TRBV15 and TRBJ1-2; no reliable D call. This CDR3 spans 17 amino acids. Deletions cut 0 bases from V and 0 bases from J, with 14 bases between. Germline V lookup: CDR1 LNHNV, CDR2 YYDKDF (reference sequence). The CDR3 loop reads CATSREYSGLTNYGYTF. Written as DNA, the CDR3 is TGTGCCACCAGCAGAGAATACTCTGGGCTTACTAACTATGGCTACACCTTC.

This clone was seen only a few times. The gene calls are TRBV3-1 (or the pseudogene TRBV3-2) and TRBJ2-1; 7 bases are shared with TRBD2. The CDR3 covers 17 residues. V was pared by 1 base and J by 1 base, with 7 bases of the junction left unmatched. Germline lookup yields CDR1 LGHDT and CDR2 YNNKEL (reference sequence). CDR3 DNA sequence: TGTGCCAGCAGCCAAGTCTCTACGGGGGGTTCCTACAATGAGCAGTTCTTC. Protein sequence: CASSQVSTGGSYNEQFF.

The chain combines TRBV24-1 with TRBJ1-5; 12 bases are a match to TRBD1. The CDR3 sequence is 15 residues long. The trim removed 9 bases at V and 3 bases at J, leaving 5 bases unmatched. CDR1 and CDR2 (germline): KGHDR, SFDVKD. The CDR3 loop reads CATAGTGGINQPQHF. Written as DNA, the CDR3 is TGTGCCACCGCCGGGACAGGGGGCATCAATCAGCCCCAGCATTTT.

This sequence joins TRBV11-2 and TRBJ2-5; D is unresolved. The germline V and J ends were trimmed by 5 bases and 2 bases, with 9 bases remaining between them. CDR1 SGHAT and CDR2 FQNNGV come from the germline V gene. The CDR3 contains 13 residues. The CDR3, as DNA: TGTGCCAGCAGCCTACAGCCGCAAGAGACCCAGTACTTC. Translated, it gives CASSLQPQETQYF.

The chain employs TRBV13 and TRBJ2-7, with 9 nucleotides matching TRBD1. Germline trimming cut 4 bases from V and 5 bases from J; bases unmatched to any gene: 9. This CDR3 comprises 15 residues. The germline V gene encodes CDR1 PRHDT and CDR2 FYEKMQ (reference sequence). CDR3 sequence (DNA): TGTGCCAGCAGCTCCACTTTACAGGGGGCGGACGAGCAGTACTTC. Residues: CASSSTLQGADEQYF. The whole variable domain, remainder taken from reference TRBV13 and TRBJ2-7, is AAGVIQSPRHLIKEKRETATLKCYPIPRHDTVYWYQQGPGQDPQFLISFYEKMQSDKGSIPDRFSAQQFSDYHSELNMSSLELGDSALYFCASSSTLQGADEQYFGPGTRLTVT.

This chain links TRBV2 with TRBJ2-7; the D gene is possibly TRBD1 (6 bases). Trimming removed 8 bases at V and 3 bases at J, with 17 bases between. There are 14 residues in the CDR3. CDR1 SNHLY and CDR2 FYNNEI come from the germline V gene. CDR3 DNA: TGTGCCAGCCATCCAGTCGGACAGTTCTACGAGCAGTACTTC. Amino acid sequence: CASHPVGQFYEQYF.

This clone was observed once. The V and J genes are TRBV27 and TRBJ1-1; 9 bases are a match to TRBD1. The CDR3 is made up of 19 amino acids. Germline V gene lookup returns CDR1 MNHEY and CDR2 SMNVEV (reference sequence). V shed 1 base and J 0 bases; nucleotides not matched to a gene: 12. The CDR3 DNA reads as TGTGCCAGCAGTTTATACGAACCGGGACAGGGACCGATGAACACTGAAGCTTTCTTT. Protein sequence: CASSLYEPGQGPMNTEAFF.

This chain links TRBV19 with TRBJ2-7; D is possibly TRBD2 (5 bases). The CDR3 contains 13 residues. CDR1 LNHDA and CDR2 SQIVND come from the germline V gene (reference sequence). V lost 4 bases, J lost 6 bases, and 13 bases lay in between. Here the CDR3 reads CASSTLGGREQYF. The DNA for the CDR3 is TGTGCCAGTAGTACTCTAGGAGGACGCGAGCAGTACTTC. The full variable domain, in which reference TRBV19 and TRBJ2-7 provide the parts outside the CDR3, is DGGITQSPKYLFRKEGQNVTLSCEQNLNHDAMYWYRQDPGQGLRLIYYSQIVNDFQKGDIAEGYSVSREKKESFPLTVTSAQKNPTAFYLCASSTLGGREQYFGPGTRLTVT.

The chain joins TRBV14 to TRBJ2-5, with TRBD2 as a possible D gene (6 bases). Germline CDR1 reads SGHDN; CDR2 reads FVKESK. Trimming pared 0 bases from V and 4 bases from J, leaving 18 bases between. The CDR3 is 17 amino acids. The CDR3 loop reads CASSQDRSGTRGETQYF. The CDR3 region has the DNA TGTGCCAGCAGCCAAGACAGGTCGGGGACTCGGGGAGAGACCCAGTACTTC.